This TCR beta chain was recovered during a study of response to subunit inactivated influenza vaccine. TCRdb analysed the RT-PCR reads with MiXCR anew, one entry per CDR3 protein. Among around 760,000 distinct CDR3 sequences listed, roughly 13% were seen once. The clonotype originates from a man aged 50-59 years who received an inactivated influenza vaccine. Sequenced material: PBMCs from blood, taken about 14 days before vaccination.

The CDR3 reads CASSLAQGPSYEQYF. For the CDR3, the DNA is TGTGCCAGCAGCTTAGCGCAGGGGCCAAGCTACGAGCAGTACTTC. V and J are TRBV7-2 and TRBJ2-7; D might be TRBD1 (6 bases). This CDR3 is 15 amino acids long. Trimming removed 0 bases from V and 3 bases from J, with 12 bases in between. Per the germline V gene, CDR1 is SGHTA and CDR2 is FQGNSA.